The clone carrying this T cell receptor beta chain appeared once. The source of the sample is a study of cytotoxic CD8 clonotypes in ibrutinib-treated CLL. About the research overall: Of the patients, about twelve were relapsed/refractory, about 15 treatment-naive and fewer than 18 IGHV unmutated.

Researchers set a sequencing depth target of 1 in 200,000 to 1 in 1 million T cells. Produced via immunoSEQ multiplex PCR; TCRdb's table is partial and in-frame only. The sample contains tens of thousands of clones, around 78% of which appear only once. Germline CDR1 and CDR2: SGHNT and YYREEE (reference sequence). Deletions cut 4 bases from V and 1 base from J, with 11 bases between. The CDR3 loop spans 14 amino acids. The sample here was PBMCs, taken after 24 months of ibrutinib treatment. The chain joins TRBV5-4 to TRBJ1-1, with D unclear. The sequence was obtained from a human donor with chronic lymphocytic leukemia. The CDR3 here is CASSPKVGNTEAFF. CDR3 DNA sequence: TGTGCCAGCAGCCCTAAGGTTGGGAACACTGAAGCTTTCTTT. Full variable domain (remainder filled in from reference TRBV5-4 and TRBJ1-1): ETGVTQSPTHLIKTRGQQVTLRCSSQSGHNTVSWYQQALGQGPQFIFQYYREEENGRGNFPPRFSGLQFPNYSSELNVNALELDDSALYLCASSPKVGNTEAFFGQGTRLTVV.